This T cell receptor (beta chain) was sequenced during a study of T cell changes during pregnancy in multiple sclerosis. Germline V gene data show CDR1 as MDHEN and CDR2 as SYDVKM. The CDR3 runs to 12 residues. Trimming took 9 bases from V and 5 from J, leaving 13 bases between them. Some clones are missing from TCRdb's copy, which holds only in-frame ones; the method was immunoSEQ multiplex PCR. The data show roughly 64,000 clones, with approximately 92% seen just once and approximately 1.5% held by the top ten. This rearrangement joins TRBV28 to TRBJ2-5; D gene unclear. Sequencing used peripheral blood, obtained in the second trimester of pregnancy. The sequence was obtained from a female donor with multiple sclerosis, enrolled in a pregnancy study. Here the CDR3 reads CARPRVGETQYF. The CDR3, as DNA: TGTGCCAGACCCCGCGTCGGGGAGACCCAGTACTTC.